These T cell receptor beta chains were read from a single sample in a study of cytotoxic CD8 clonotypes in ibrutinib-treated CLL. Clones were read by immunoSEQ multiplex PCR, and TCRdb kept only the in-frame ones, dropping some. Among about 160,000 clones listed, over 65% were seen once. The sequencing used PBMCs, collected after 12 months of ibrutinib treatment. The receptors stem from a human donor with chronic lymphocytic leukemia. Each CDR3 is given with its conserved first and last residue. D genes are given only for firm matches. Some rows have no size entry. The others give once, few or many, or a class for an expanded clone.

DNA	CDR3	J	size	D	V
TGTGCCAGCAGACCCAACTTGGGTGGGAGCACTGAAGCTTTCTTT	CASRPNLGGSTEAFF	TRBJ1-1	.	.	TRBV7-9
TGTGCCAGCAGCAAGCCCGGGACAGGGGTCTACGAGCAGTACTTC	CASSKPGTGVYEQYF	TRBJ2-7	.	TRBD1	TRBV28
TGTGCCAGCAGCATGACGGGAGGTTTCTCTGGGGCCAACGTCCTGACTTTC	CASSMTGGFSGANVLTF	TRBJ2-6	.	.	TRBV21-1
TGTGCCAGCTCATTGGCTAGCGGGGGCCACACAGATACGCAGTATTTT	CASSLASGGHTDTQYF	TRBJ2-3	.	TRBD2	TRBV18
TGTGCCAGCAGCCTAAGCTCCTACAATGAGCAGTTCTTC	CASSLSSYNEQFF	TRBJ2-1	.	.	TRBV7-3
TGTGCCAGCAGCTTAGCCCGCTCCGGGGGCTACACCTTC	CASSLARSGGYTF	TRBJ1-2	.	.	TRBV7-2
TGCGCCAGCAGTCAGAGTACCTACGAGCAGTACTTC	CASSQSTYEQYF	TRBJ2-7	.	.	TRBV5-1
TGTGCCAGCAGCTTGGGTCGTGGGGGAGACTATGGCTACACCTTC	CASSLGRGGDYGYTF	TRBJ1-2	once	.	TRBV5-8
TGTGCCAGCAGCTCCACAGGGTTTGCGAACACCGGGGAGCTGTTTTTT	CASSSTGFANTGELFF	TRBJ2-2	.	.	TRBV11-3
TGTGCCAGCAGCTTGTCCCCAATCGCCGGGACGAAGGAAGGCTACACCTTC	CASSLSPIAGTKEGYTF	TRBJ1-2	.	.	TRBV7-9
TGCGCCAGCAGCCAAGGACAGGGTGTTTTCTTT	CASSQGQGVFF	TRBJ1-1	.	TRBD1	TRBV4-3
TGCGCCAGCAGCCGGGCGGCTAACAATGAGCAGTTCTTC	CASSRAANNEQFF	TRBJ2-1	.	.	TRBV4-3
TGTGCCAGCAGTGAGCTAGCGGCGAACACCGGGGAGCTGTTTTTT	CASSELAANTGELFF	TRBJ2-2	once	TRBD2	TRBV2
TGCGCCAGCAGCCAAGCCCCCGGGGGGGGGTTCTATGGCTACACCTTC	CASSQAPGGGFYGYTF	TRBJ1-2	.	.	TRBV4-3
TGTGCCAGCAGCCTAATGGGGGTAGCGGGGGCCGCCACCGGGGAGCTGTTTTTT	CASSLMGVAGAATGELFF	TRBJ2-2	.	TRBD2	TRBV7-2
TGTGCCAGCAGCTTAGCGAAGAGACACTTCACAGATACGCAGTATTTT	CASSLAKRHFTDTQYF	TRBJ2-3	.	.	TRBV7-2
TGTGCCAGCAGCCCTGGGTCTAATGAGCAGTTCTTC	CASSPGSNEQFF	TRBJ2-1	.	.	TRBV7-3
TGCGCCAGCAGCTTTAGCGGTTCGGGCCAAGAGACCCAGTACTTC	CASSFSGSGQETQYF	TRBJ2-5	.	.	TRBV5-1
TGTGCAAGTCGCTTAGGAGGGCTGGGTGGGGCCCTTGGCTACACCTTC	CASRLGGLGGALGYTF	TRBJ1-2	.	.	TRBV12-2
TGTGCCAGCAGCTCGGGGGGAATTCAGTACTTC	CASSSGGIQYF	TRBJ2-4	.	TRBD2	TRBV7-8
TGCGCCAGCAGCAGAGAGACTAGCGCTTACAATGAGCAGTTCTTC	CASSRETSAYNEQFF	TRBJ2-1	once	TRBD2	TRBV4-1
TGTGCCACCAGCAGAGATGGGAGGGGAGGGGCTGGCTACACCTTC	CATSRDGRGGAGYTF	TRBJ1-2	.	.	TRBV15